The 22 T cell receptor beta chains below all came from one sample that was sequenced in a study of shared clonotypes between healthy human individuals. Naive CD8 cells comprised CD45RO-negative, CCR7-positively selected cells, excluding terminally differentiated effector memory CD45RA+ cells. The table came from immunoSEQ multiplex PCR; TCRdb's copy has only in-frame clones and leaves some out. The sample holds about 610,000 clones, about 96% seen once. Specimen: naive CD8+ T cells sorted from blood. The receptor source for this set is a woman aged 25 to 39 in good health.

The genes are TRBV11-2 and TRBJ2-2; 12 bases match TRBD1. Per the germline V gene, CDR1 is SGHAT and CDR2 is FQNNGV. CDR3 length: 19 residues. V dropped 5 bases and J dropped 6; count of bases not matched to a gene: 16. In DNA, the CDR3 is TGTGCCAGCAGCGGGACCGGGACAGGGGGCCCGAGGAGGTCCGGGGAGCTGTTTTTT. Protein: CASSGTGTGGPRRSGELFF.

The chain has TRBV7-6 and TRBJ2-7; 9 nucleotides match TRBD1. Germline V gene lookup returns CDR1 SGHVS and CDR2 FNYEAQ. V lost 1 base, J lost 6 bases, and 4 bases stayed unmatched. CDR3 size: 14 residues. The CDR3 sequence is CASSLGDRVFEQYF. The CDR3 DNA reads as TGTGCCAGCAGCTTAGGGGACAGGGTATTCGAGCAGTACTTC.

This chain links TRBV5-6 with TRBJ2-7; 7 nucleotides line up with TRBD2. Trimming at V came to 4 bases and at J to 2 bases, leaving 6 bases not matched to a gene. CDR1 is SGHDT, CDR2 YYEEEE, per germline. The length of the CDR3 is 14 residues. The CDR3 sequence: CASSVILAAYEQYF. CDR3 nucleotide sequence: TGTGCCAGCAGCGTAATCCTAGCGGCCTACGAGCAGTACTTC.

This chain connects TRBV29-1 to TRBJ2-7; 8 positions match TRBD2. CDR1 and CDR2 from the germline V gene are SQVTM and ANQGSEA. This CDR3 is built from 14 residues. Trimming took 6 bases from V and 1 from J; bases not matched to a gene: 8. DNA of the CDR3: TGCAGCGTCGGTGGACTAGCAGAATCCTACGAGCAGTACTTC. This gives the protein CSVGGLAESYEQYF.

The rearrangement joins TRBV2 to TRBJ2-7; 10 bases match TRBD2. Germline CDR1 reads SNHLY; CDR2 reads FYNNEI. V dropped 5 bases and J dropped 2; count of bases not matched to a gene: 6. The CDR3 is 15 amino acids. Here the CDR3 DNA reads TGTGCCAGCAGTAACCTAGCGGGAGATACCTACGAGCAGTACTTC. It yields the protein CASSNLAGDTYEQYF.

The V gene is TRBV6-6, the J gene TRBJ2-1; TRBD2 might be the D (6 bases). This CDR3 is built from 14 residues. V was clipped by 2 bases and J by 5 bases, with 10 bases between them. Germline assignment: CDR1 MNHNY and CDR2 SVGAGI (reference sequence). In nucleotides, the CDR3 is TGTGCCAGCAGTTACACTAGCAGCAACAATGAGCAGTTCTTC. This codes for CASSYTSSNNEQFF.

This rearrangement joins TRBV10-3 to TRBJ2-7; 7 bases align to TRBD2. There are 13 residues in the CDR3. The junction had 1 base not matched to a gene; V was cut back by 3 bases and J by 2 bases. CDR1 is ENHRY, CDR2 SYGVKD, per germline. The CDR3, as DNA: TGTGCCATCAGTGAAGGGACTACCTACGAGCAGTACTTC. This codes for CAISEGTTYEQYF.

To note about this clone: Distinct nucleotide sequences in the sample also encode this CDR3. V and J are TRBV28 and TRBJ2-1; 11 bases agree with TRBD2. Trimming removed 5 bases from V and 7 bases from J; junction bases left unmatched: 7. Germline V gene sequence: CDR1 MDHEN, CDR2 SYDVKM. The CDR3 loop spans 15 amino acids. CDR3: CASSPTSGSRNEQFF. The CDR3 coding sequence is TGTGCCAGCAGTCCTACTAGCGGGAGTAGGAATGAGCAGTTCTTC.

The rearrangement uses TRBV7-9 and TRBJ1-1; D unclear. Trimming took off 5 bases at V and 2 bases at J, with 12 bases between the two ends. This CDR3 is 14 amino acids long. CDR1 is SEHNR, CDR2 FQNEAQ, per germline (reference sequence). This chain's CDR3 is CASSPPRGNTEAFF. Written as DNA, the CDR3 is TGTGCCAGCAGCCCTCCCCGGGGAAACACTGAAGCTTTCTTT.

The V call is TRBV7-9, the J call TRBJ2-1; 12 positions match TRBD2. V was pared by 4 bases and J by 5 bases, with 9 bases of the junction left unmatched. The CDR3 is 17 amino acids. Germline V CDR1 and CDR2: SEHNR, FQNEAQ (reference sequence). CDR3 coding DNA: TGTGCCAGCAGCTCGGGGGCCCCTAGCGGGAGGGACAATGAGCAGTTCTTC. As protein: CASSSGAPSGRDNEQFF.

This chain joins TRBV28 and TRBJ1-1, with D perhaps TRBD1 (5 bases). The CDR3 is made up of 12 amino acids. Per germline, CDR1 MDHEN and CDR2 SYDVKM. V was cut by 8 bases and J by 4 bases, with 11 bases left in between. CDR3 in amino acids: CASSGGGTEAFF. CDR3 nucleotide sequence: TGTGCCAGCTCCGGGGGAGGCACTGAAGCTTTCTTT.

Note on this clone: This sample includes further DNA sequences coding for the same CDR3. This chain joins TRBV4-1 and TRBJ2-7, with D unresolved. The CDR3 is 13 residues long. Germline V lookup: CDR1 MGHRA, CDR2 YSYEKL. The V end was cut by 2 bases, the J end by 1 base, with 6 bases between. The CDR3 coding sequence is TGCGCCAGCAGCCAAACGGGTTCCTACGAGCAGTACTTC. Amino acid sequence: CASSQTGSYEQYF.

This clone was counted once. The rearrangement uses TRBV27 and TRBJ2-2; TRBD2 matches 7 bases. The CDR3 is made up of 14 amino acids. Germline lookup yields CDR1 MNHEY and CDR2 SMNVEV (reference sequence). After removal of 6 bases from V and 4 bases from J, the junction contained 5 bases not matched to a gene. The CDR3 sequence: CASRRDYPTGELFF. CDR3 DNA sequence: TGTGCCAGCAGACGGGACTATCCCACCGGGGAGCTGTTTTTT.

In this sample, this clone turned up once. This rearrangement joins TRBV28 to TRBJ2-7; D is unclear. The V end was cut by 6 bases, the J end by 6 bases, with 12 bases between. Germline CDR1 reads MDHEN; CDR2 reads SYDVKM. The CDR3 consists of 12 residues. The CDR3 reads CASRTWFSEQYF. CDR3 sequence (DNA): TGTGCCAGCAGGACTTGGTTCTCCGAGCAGTACTTC.

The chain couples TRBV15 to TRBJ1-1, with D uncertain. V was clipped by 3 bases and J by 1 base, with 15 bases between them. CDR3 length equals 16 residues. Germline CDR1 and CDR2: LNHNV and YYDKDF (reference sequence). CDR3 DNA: TGTGCCACCAGCAGGCCGCAGGACCTTACGAACACTGAAGCTTTCTTT. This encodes CATSRPQDLTNTEAFF.

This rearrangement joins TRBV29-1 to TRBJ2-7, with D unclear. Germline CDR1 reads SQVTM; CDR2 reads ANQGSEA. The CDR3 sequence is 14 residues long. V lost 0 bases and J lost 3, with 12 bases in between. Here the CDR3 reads CSVEDPGKGYEQYF. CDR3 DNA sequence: TGCAGCGTTGAAGATCCCGGAAAGGGCTACGAGCAGTACTTC.

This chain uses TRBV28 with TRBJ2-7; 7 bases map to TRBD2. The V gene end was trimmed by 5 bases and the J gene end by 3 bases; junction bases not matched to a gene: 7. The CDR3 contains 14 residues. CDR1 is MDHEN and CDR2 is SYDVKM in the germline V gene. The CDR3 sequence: CASSPLGGGYEQYF. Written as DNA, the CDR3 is TGTGCCAGCAGTCCCTTGGGGGGGGGCTACGAGCAGTACTTC.

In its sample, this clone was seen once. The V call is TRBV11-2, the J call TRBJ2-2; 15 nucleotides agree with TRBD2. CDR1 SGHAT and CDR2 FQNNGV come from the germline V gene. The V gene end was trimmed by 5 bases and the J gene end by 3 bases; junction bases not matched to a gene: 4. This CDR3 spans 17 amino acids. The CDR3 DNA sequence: TGTGCCAGCAGCCTCGGACTAGCGGGAGGGCACACCGGGGAGCTGTTTTTT. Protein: CASSLGLAGGHTGELFF.

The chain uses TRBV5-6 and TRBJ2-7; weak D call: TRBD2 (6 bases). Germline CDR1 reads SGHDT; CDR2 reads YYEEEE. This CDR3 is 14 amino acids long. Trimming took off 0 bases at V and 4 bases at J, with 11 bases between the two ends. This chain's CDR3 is CASSLGLANYEQYF. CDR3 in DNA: TGTGCCAGCAGCTTGGGGCTAGCGAATTACGAGCAGTACTTC.

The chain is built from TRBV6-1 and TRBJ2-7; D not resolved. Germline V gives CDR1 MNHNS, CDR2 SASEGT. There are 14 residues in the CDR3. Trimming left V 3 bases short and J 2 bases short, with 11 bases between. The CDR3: CASSEFDIAYEQYF. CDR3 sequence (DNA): TGTGCCAGCAGTGAGTTTGATATTGCCTACGAGCAGTACTTC.

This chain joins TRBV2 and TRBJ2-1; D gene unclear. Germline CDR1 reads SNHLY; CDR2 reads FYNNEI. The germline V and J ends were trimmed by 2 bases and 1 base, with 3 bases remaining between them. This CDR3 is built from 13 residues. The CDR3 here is CASSEQSYNEQFF. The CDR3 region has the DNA TGTGCCAGCAGTGAACAGTCCTACAATGAGCAGTTCTTC.

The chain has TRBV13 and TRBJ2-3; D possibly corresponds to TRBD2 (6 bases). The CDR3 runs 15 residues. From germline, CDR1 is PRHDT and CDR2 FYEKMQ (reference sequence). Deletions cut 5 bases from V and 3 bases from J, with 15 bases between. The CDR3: CASSGREARTDTQYF. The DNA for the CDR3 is TGTGCCAGCAGCGGCAGGGAGGCCCGAACAGATACGCAGTATTTT.